One and the same sample provided the 21 T cell receptor beta chains below, sequenced in a study of PD-L1 blockade in urothelial cancer. The table came from immunoSEQ multiplex PCR; TCRdb's copy has only in-frame clones and leaves some out. The repertoire includes about 84,000 clones, around 76% of them detected once, and around 9.5% sits in the top ten. Material: PBMCs, obtained around atezolizumab (anti-PD-L1) treatment. Every receptor here comes from a man between 65 and 85 years old with urothelial cancer.

The chain has TRBV7-9 and TRBJ1-1, with TRBD1 matching 8 bases. V gave up 5 bases and J gave up 3 bases; unmatched junction bases: 8. This CDR3 is 15 amino acids long. Germline-derived CDR1 and CDR2 are SEHNR and FQNEAQ (reference sequence). The CDR3 nucleotides read TGTGCCAGCAGCAATCCGCAGGGGGCTGACACTGAAGCTTTCTTT. The encoded protein is CASSNPQGADTEAFF.

This clone has a count of ten or more. The chain couples TRBV19 to TRBJ2-4; 9 nucleotides match TRBD2. CDR3 length equals 13 residues. The germline gives CDR1 LNHDA, CDR2 SQIVND (reference sequence). V was pared by 1 base and J by 10 bases, with 2 bases of the junction left unmatched. The CDR3 loop reads CASSIGLADIQYF. For the CDR3, the DNA is TGTGCCAGTAGTATAGGACTAGCGGATATTCAGTACTTC.

The chain has TRBV5-5 and TRBJ1-1, with D possibly matching TRBD1 (5 bases). CDR3 size: 13 residues. Germline V CDR1 and CDR2: SGHKS, YYEKEE (reference sequence). V was pared by 3 bases and J by 9 bases, with 15 bases between. Here the CDR3 reads CASSWEGNWKAFF. The CDR3 DNA reads as TGTGCCAGCAGCTGGGAGGGGAATTGGAAAGCTTTCTTT.

The V and J genes are TRBV18 and TRBJ1-1; D perhaps matches TRBD1 (6 bases). V was clipped by 5 bases and J by 4 bases, with 14 bases between them. CDR3 length: 14 amino acids. CDR1 is KGHSH and CDR2 is LQKENI in the germline V gene. The CDR3 spells CASSVQGEGTEAFF. The CDR3 coding sequence is TGTGCCAGCTCAGTACAGGGAGAGGGCACTGAAGCTTTCTTT.

The chain uses TRBV7-9 and TRBJ1-3; TRBD1 agrees at 8 bases. Germline V lookup: CDR1 SEHNR, CDR2 FQNEAQ (reference sequence). The CDR3 covers 17 residues. V dropped 5 bases and J dropped 0; count of bases not matched to a gene: 9. The CDR3 region is CASSPVDRASSGNTIYF. The CDR3 DNA follows: TGTGCCAGCAGCCCAGTGGACAGGGCAAGCTCTGGAAACACCATATATTTT.

The chain is built from TRBV7-3 and TRBJ2-2; a possible D gene is TRBD2 (5 bases). V dropped 5 bases and J dropped 0 bases, with 13 bases sitting between them. The CDR3 spans 16 residues. CDR1 SGHTA and CDR2 FQGTGA come from the germline V gene. The CDR3 nucleotides read TGTGCCAGCAGCGAGAGCGGTACCTCGAACACCGGGGAGCTGTTTTTT. This translates into CASSESGTSNTGELFF.

The chain is built from TRBV6-5 and TRBJ2-7; 8 bases are shared with TRBD2. CDR1 is MNHEY, CDR2 SVGAGI, per germline. J was trimmed by 5 bases and V by 6 bases; bases with no gene match: 9. This CDR3 region has 14 residues. The CDR3 DNA follows: TGTGCCAGCAGGGACGAGCGGGAGTCCCACGAGCAGTACTTC. Translating gives CASRDERESHEQYF.

V gene TRBV7-8 combines with J gene TRBJ1-2, with a weak D call TRBD1 (5 bases). This CDR3 has 14 residues. The ends were cut back, 1 base at V and 1 base at J, with 7 bases in the middle. Germline CDR1 SGHVS, CDR2 FQNEAQ. The CDR3 sequence is CASSLDGHNYGYTF. In nucleotides, the CDR3 is TGTGCCAGCAGCTTAGACGGACATAACTATGGCTACACCTTC.

A remark on this clone: At one of its ends the junction is not consistent with the germline gene, which may arise from a read error. CDR3 sequence (DNA): TGTGCCAGCTCACCACCGGGCAGCGGGAGGAACAGCGGGGAGCTGTTTTTT. Its translation: CASSPPGSGRNSGELFF. The rearrangement links TRBV18 to TRBJ2-2, with TRBD2 identical over 9 bases. The germline V gene encodes CDR1 KGHSH and CDR2 LQKENI. The CDR3 totals 17 residues. The full variable domain, in which reference TRBV18 and TRBJ2-2 provide the parts outside the CDR3, is NAGVMQNPRHLVRRRGQEARLRCSPMKGHSHVYWYRQLPEEGLKFMVYLQKENIIDESGMPKERFSAEFPKEGPSILRIQQVVRGDSAAYFCASSPPGSGRNSGELFFGEGSRLTVL.

The V gene is TRBV19, the J gene TRBJ1-5; a possible D gene is TRBD1 (5 bases). The V gene's germline CDR1 is LNHDA and CDR2 SQIVND (reference sequence). The CDR3 spans 17 residues. Deletions cut 1 base from V and 0 bases from J, with 13 bases between. In DNA form, the CDR3 reads TGTGCCAGTAGTATAGCTCTGAGACAGTATAGCAATCAGCCCCAGCATTTT. Its protein product is CASSIALRQYSNQPQHF.

The chain combines TRBV11-2 with TRBJ1-1; the match to TRBD1 covers 11 bases. Trimming at V came to 5 bases and at J to 6 bases, leaving 11 bases not matched to a gene. Looked up from germline, CDR1 is SGHAT and CDR2 is FQNNGV. CDR3 length: 16 residues. CDR3 residues: CASSPRTGGEGSEAFF. DNA of the CDR3: TGTGCCAGCAGCCCCAGGACAGGGGGCGAAGGCTCTGAAGCTTTCTTT.

The chain carries TRBV5-6 and TRBJ2-7; D possibly corresponds to TRBD2 (6 bases). There are 15 residues in the CDR3. V lost 4 bases and J lost 5, with 19 bases in between. Per germline, CDR1 SGHDT and CDR2 YYEEEE. The CDR3 sequence is CASSADPGLPNEQYF. The CDR3 nucleotides are TGTGCCAGCAGCGCCGACCCGGGACTCCCTAACGAGCAGTACTTC.

Points on this clone: The junction departs from germline at one end; a sequencing error may be responsible. The rearrangement uses TRBV7-7 and TRBJ2-5; 9 positions match TRBD1. Germline V gives CDR1 SSHAT, CDR2 FNYEAQ (reference sequence). The CDR3 is made up of 18 amino acids. The CDR3 reads CASSLSPGGTGRGETQYF. The CDR3 DNA sequence: TGTGCTAGCAGCCTCTCTCCAGGGGGGACAGGGAGAGGAGAGACCCAGTACTTC.

V is TRBV6-5 and J is TRBJ2-1; 8 bases are shared with TRBD2. The length of the CDR3 is 15 residues. Germline trimming cut 4 bases from V and 9 bases from J; bases unmatched to any gene: 11. Germline values: CDR1 MNHEY, CDR2 SVGAGI. The CDR3 DNA follows: TGTGCCAGCAGTTTCGATAGCGGGGACCCGGGTGAGCAGTTCTTC. Translating gives CASSFDSGDPGEQFF.

This chain links TRBV10-1 with TRBJ2-2; 7 positions agree with TRBD1. Germline V gene data show CDR1 as WNHNN and CDR2 as SYGVQD (reference sequence). The CDR3 length is 14 residues. V lost 9 bases to trimming and J lost 7 bases; unmatched junction nucleotides: 11. The CDR3 DNA follows: TGCGCCAGACGGAAGACAGGGCGTGGCGGGGAGCTGTTTTTT. It codes for CARRKTGRGGELFF.

V gene TRBV28 combines with J gene TRBJ2-5; 8 bases map to TRBD1. CDR1 is MDHEN and CDR2 is SYDVKM in the germline V gene. The CDR3 runs to 15 residues. Trimming removed 4 bases from V and 7 bases from J; junction bases left unmatched: 11. CDR3 in amino acids: CASSSGQGSPGTQYF. For the CDR3, the DNA is TGTGCCAGCAGTTCAGGACAGGGCTCTCCAGGGACCCAGTACTTC.

The CDR3 sequence: CASSLGDRVYEQYF. CDR3 sequence (DNA): TGTGCCAGCAGCTTAGGGGACAGGGTTTACGAGCAGTACTTC. The chain joins TRBV11-2 to TRBJ2-7; TRBD1 matches 9 bases. The CDR3 totals 14 residues. J was trimmed by 4 bases and V by 1 base; bases with no gene match: 2. Germline CDR1 and CDR2: SGHAT and FQNNGV.

The chain recombines TRBV2 with TRBJ2-2; D gene uncertain. The CDR3 loop spans 13 amino acids. Trimming shortened V by 1 base and J by 5 bases, and 5 bases separated the two germline ends. The V gene's germline CDR1 is SNHLY and CDR2 FYNNEI. Here the CDR3 reads CASSEDGTGELFF. As DNA, the CDR3 is TGTGCCAGCAGTGAAGACGGTACCGGGGAGCTGTTTTTT. Full variable domain (rest looked up from reference TRBV2 and TRBJ2-2): EPEVTQTPSHQVTQMGQEVILRCVPISNHLYFYWYRQILGQKVEFLVSFYNNEISEKSEIFDDQFSVERPDGSNFTLKIRSTKLEDSAMYFCASSEDGTGELFFGEGSRLTVL.

The genes are TRBV19 and TRBJ2-7; D perhaps matches TRBD1 (5 bases). V was pared by 5 bases and J by 3 bases, with 14 bases between. There are 14 residues in the CDR3. The germline V gene has CDR1 LNHDA and CDR2 SQIVND (reference sequence). The CDR3, as DNA: TGTGCCAGTAGTCCATTGACAGATCGCTACGAGCAGTACTTC. It codes for CASSPLTDRYEQYF.

V and J are TRBV2 and TRBJ1-1, with TRBD1 as a possible D gene (6 bases). The V end lost 7 bases, the J end lost 3 bases, and 15 bases lay between the germline ends. The CDR3 loop spans 14 amino acids. From germline, CDR1 is SNHLY and CDR2 FYNNEI. In nucleotides, the CDR3 is TGTGCCAGCAAATGGGAGGGGGGGCACACTGAAGCTTTCTTT. Amino acid sequence: CASKWEGGHTEAFF.

V and J are TRBV5-1 and TRBJ2-5, with a tentative D call TRBD1 (6 bases). CDR1 is SGHRS, CDR2 YFSETQ, per germline. The CDR3 length is 13 residues. V was trimmed by 4 bases and J by 4 bases, leaving 11 bases between them. The CDR3: CASSVLGGETQYF. CDR3 sequence (DNA): TGCGCCAGCAGCGTTCTAGGGGGAGAGACCCAGTACTTC.